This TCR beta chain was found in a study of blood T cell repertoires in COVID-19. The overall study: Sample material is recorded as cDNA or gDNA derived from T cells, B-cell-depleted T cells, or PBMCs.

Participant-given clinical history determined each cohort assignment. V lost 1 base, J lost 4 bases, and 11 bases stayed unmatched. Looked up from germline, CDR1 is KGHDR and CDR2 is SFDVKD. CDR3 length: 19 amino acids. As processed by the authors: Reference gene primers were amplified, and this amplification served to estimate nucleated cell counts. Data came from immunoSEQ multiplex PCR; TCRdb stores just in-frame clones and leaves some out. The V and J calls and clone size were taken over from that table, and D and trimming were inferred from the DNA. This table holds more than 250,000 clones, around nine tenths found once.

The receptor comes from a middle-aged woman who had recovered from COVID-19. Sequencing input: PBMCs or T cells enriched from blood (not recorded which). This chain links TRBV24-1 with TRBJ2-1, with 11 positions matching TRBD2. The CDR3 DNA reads TGTGCCACCAGTGATTTTGTCCCGGGACTAGCGGAAACGTACAATGAGCAGTTCTTC. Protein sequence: CATSDFVPGLAETYNEQFF.